These 25 T cell receptor beta chains share one sample of origin, sequenced in a study of shared clonotypes between healthy human individuals. Method: immunoSEQ multiplex PCR; TCRdb's copy keeps in-frame clones and lacks some. The repertoire holds 2 million to 2.5 million clones, with approximately 96% as singletons. Sequencing was carried out using naive CD4+ T cells sorted from blood. Described subset: CD45RA+ positively selected. The receptors stem from a man younger than 30 in good health.

This chain links TRBV30 with TRBJ1-2, with 7 nucleotides matching TRBD1. The CDR3 is 16 amino acids. Looked up from germline, CDR1 is GTSNPN and CDR2 is SVGIG (reference sequence). Trimming removed 8 bases from V and 0 bases from J; junction bases left unmatched: 15. The CDR3 nucleotides read TGTGCCAGCGCTCCCGGGTCCGGGACAGCTAACTATGGCTACACCTTC. It codes for CASAPGSGTANYGYTF. Full variable domain (outside the CDR3, taken from reference TRBV30 and TRBJ1-2): SQTIHQWPATLVQPVGSPLSLECTVEGTSNPNLYWYRQAAGRGLQLLFYSVGIGQISSEVPQNLSASRPQDRQFILSSKKLLLSDSGFYLCASAPGSGTANYGYTFGSGTRLTVV.

Remarks on this clone: The same CDR3 also results from other DNA sequences found in this sample. This sequence joins TRBV5-1 and TRBJ2-3; the D is unclear. Germline V gene lookup returns CDR1 SGHRS and CDR2 YFSETQ. Trimming stripped 4 bases from V and 2 bases from J, with 11 bases between. The CDR3 loop spans 14 amino acids. DNA for the CDR3: TGCGCCAGCAGCCCCGGCAGGATCACAGATACGCAGTATTTT. This translates into CASSPGRITDTQYF.

The chain couples TRBV5-1 to TRBJ1-2; D gene ambiguous. Germline-derived CDR1 and CDR2 are SGHRS and YFSETQ. CDR3 size: 13 residues. The V end lost 4 bases, the J end lost 4 bases, and 11 bases lay between the germline ends. The CDR3 loop is CASSLGYGYGYTF. The CDR3 bases are TGCGCCAGCAGCCTCGGATATGGCTATGGCTACACCTTC.

The chain has TRBV30 and TRBJ1-4, with 7 bases fitting TRBD1. In germline, CDR1 is GTSNPN, CDR2 SVGIG (reference sequence). The CDR3 contains 15 residues. Trimming cost V 2 bases and J 4 bases; bases outside gene matches: 7. CDR3 DNA: TGTGCCTGGAGTCCCCGGGGACAGTTTAATGAAAAACTGTTTTTT. Protein: CAWSPRGQFNEKLFF.

The gene calls are TRBV5-4 and TRBJ2-5; D is undetermined. Deletions cut 4 bases from V and 2 bases from J, with 9 bases between. Germline V gives CDR1 SGHNT, CDR2 YYREEE (reference sequence). The CDR3 spans 13 residues. The DNA of the CDR3 is TGTGCCAGCAGCCCAGGCCCTCAAGAGACCCAGTACTTC. Translating gives CASSPGPQETQYF. Together with reference TRBV5-4 and TRBJ2-5, the CDR3 gives the full variable domain: ETGVTQSPTHLIKTRGQQVTLRCSSQSGHNTVSWYQQALGQGPQFIFQYYREEENGRGNFPPRFSGLQFPNYSSELNVNALELDDSALYLCASSPGPQETQYFGPGTRLLVL.

This clone appeared a single time. The genes are TRBV4-3 and TRBJ2-7, with 12 bases that match TRBD1. The CDR3 has 16 residues. The V and J ends lost 3 bases and 3 bases, in that order; junction bases with no gene match: 6. Germline lookup yields CDR1 LGHNA and CDR2 YSLEER. CDR3 loop: CASSQEGQGAFYEQYF. The CDR3 DNA is TGCGCCAGCAGCCAGGAGGGACAGGGGGCCTTCTACGAGCAGTACTTC.

The chain is built from TRBV14 and TRBJ2-1, with D perhaps TRBD1 (6 bases). This CDR3 comprises 15 residues. CDR1 and CDR2 from the germline V gene are SGHDN and FVKESK. Trimming cost V 4 bases and J 6 bases, with 16 bases left between them. This CDR3 reads CASSLYRDTLNEQFF. CDR3 bases: TGTGCCAGCAGCCTCTACCGGGACACTCTCAATGAGCAGTTCTTC.

The chain couples TRBV7-2 to TRBJ1-2, with a tentative D call TRBD1 (5 bases). CDR1 is SGHTA, CDR2 FQGNSA, per germline. V lost 5 bases, J lost 3 bases, and 10 bases lay in between. This CDR3 has 13 amino acids. Here the CDR3 DNA reads TGTGCCAGCAGCACGGGGGTTGACTATGGCTACACCTTC. Translation gives CASSTGVDYGYTF. The full variable domain, rest sourced from reference TRBV7-2 and TRBJ1-2, is GAGVSQSPSNKVTEKGKDVELRCDPISGHTALYWYRQSLGQGLEFLIYFQGNSAPDKSGLPSDRFSAERTGGSVSTLTIQRTQQEDSAVYLCASSTGVDYGYTFGSGTRLTVV.

This clone occurred once. The chain has TRBV5-4 and TRBJ2-1, with 7 bases fitting TRBD2. V shed 7 bases, J shed 9 bases, and the junction held 13 bases outside the gene matches. CDR1 and CDR2 (germline): SGHNT, YYREEE (reference sequence). The CDR3 contains 14 residues. In DNA form, the CDR3 reads TGTGCCAGCGGATGGACCGGGGAGCGGGGTGAGCAGTTCTTC. Translating it yields CASGWTGERGEQFF.

This chain links TRBV28 with TRBJ1-2, with TRBD1 matching over 7 bases. Germline V gene data show CDR1 as MDHEN and CDR2 as SYDVKM. The CDR3 spans 13 residues. Trimming at V came to 3 bases and at J to 6 bases, leaving 4 bases not matched to a gene. This chain's CDR3 is CASSFVQGHGYTF. The CDR3 DNA follows: TGTGCCAGCAGTTTTGTACAGGGGCATGGCTACACCTTC.

This clone was recorded once. The chain joins TRBV28 to TRBJ2-7; D may be TRBD1 (6 bases). CDR1 MDHEN and CDR2 SYDVKM come from the germline V gene. V was shortened by 5 bases and J by 1 base, with 15 bases between the two germline ends. This CDR3 comprises 15 residues. The CDR3 region is CASSRLRDKSYEQYF. In DNA form, the CDR3 reads TGTGCCAGCAGTCGTCTCCGGGACAAGTCCTACGAGCAGTACTTC. Complete variable domain (other parts from reference TRBV28 and TRBJ2-7): DVKVTQSSRYLVKRTGEKVFLECVQDMDHENMFWYRQDPGLGLRLIYFSYDVKMKEKGDIPEGYSVSREKKERFSLILESASTNQTSMYLCASSRLRDKSYEQYFGPGTRLTVT.

This chain uses TRBV20-1 with TRBJ1-2, with unresolved D. There are 11 residues in the CDR3. V was cut by 1 base and J by 8 bases, with 8 bases left in between. Germline loops: CDR1 DFQATT, CDR2 SNEGSKA (reference sequence). The CDR3 DNA sequence: TGCAGTGCTAGAGCCCAGGTGGGCTACACCTTC. It is translated as CSARAQVGYTF.

The rearrangement links TRBV5-1 to TRBJ2-7; D is ambiguous. Trimming removed 6 bases from V and 3 bases from J, with 16 bases in between. From germline, CDR1 is SGHRS and CDR2 YFSETQ. The CDR3 length is 14 residues. The CDR3 protein is CASKVEPYNYEQYF. CDR3 nucleotide sequence: TGCGCCAGCAAGGTCGAGCCCTACAACTACGAGCAGTACTTC.

The V call is TRBV19, the J call TRBJ1-1; possibly TRBD1 for D (6 bases). Germline CDR1 and CDR2: LNHDA and SQIVND (reference sequence). This CDR3 has 16 residues. The ends were cut back, 7 bases at V and 0 bases at J, with 18 bases in the middle. CDR3 sequence reads: CASISRDTILNTEAFF. The CDR3 coding sequence is TGTGCCAGTATTTCCCGGGACACAATTTTGAACACTGAAGCTTTCTTT.

The chain is built from TRBV30 and TRBJ2-5; D remains unclear. CDR1 and CDR2 from the germline V gene are GTSNPN and SVGIG (reference sequence). There are 13 residues in the CDR3. V was cut by 2 bases and J by 7 bases, with 14 bases left in between. CDR3 sequence reads: CAWSTYEVGTQYF. In nucleotides, the CDR3 is TGTGCCTGGAGTACCTATGAGGTGGGGACCCAGTACTTC.

V is TRBV20-1 and J is TRBJ1-2; unclear D gene. The CDR3 extends over 11 amino acids. Trimming took off 4 bases at V and 6 bases at J, with 9 bases between the two ends. CDR1 and CDR2 (germline): DFQATT, SNEGSKA (reference sequence). CDR3: CSATRENGYTF. CDR3 coding DNA: TGCAGTGCTACCCGCGAAAATGGCTACACCTTC.

V and J are TRBV18 and TRBJ2-5, with 10 bases identical to TRBD2. CDR3 length equals 19 residues. Losses at the gene ends were 0 bases for V and 8 bases for J; bases not matched to a gene: 18. CDR1 and CDR2 (germline): KGHSH, LQKENI. The CDR3 nucleotides read TGTGCCAGCTCACCACCGGGCCTAGCGGGGGCCGATAGCCCAGGAACCCAGTACTTC. Residues: CASSPPGLAGADSPGTQYF.

The rearrangement links TRBV18 to TRBJ1-3; perhaps TRBD1 as D (5 bases). Germline V gives CDR1 KGHSH, CDR2 LQKENI. This CDR3 spans 15 amino acids. Trimming shortened V by 1 base and J by 0 bases, and 7 bases separated the two germline ends. CDR3 region: CASSPQGSSGNTIYF. DNA of the CDR3: TGTGCCAGCTCACCACAGGGGAGCTCTGGAAACACCATATATTTT.

The chain combines TRBV7-8 with TRBJ2-7; 14 bases agree with TRBD2. Germline CDR1 reads SGHVS; CDR2 reads FQNEAQ. The CDR3 length is 16 residues. V was clipped by 1 base and J by 4 bases; unmatched bases: 3. CDR3: CASSLEGTSGRYEQYF. The CDR3 DNA reads as TGTGCCAGCAGCTTAGAAGGGACTAGCGGGAGATACGAGCAGTACTTC.

The chain uses TRBV6-5 and TRBJ1-6, with TRBD1 matching 8 bases. Trimming removed 0 bases from V and 9 bases from J; junction bases left unmatched: 7. Looked up from germline, CDR1 is MNHEY and CDR2 is SVGAGI. The CDR3 totals 16 residues. The CDR3: CASSYSGQGGRSPLHF. In nucleotides, the CDR3 is TGTGCCAGCAGTTACTCAGGACAGGGAGGTCGTTCACCCCTCCACTTT.

This clone showed up just once. The rearrangement links TRBV11-2 to TRBJ1-1; D call uncertain. There are 16 residues in the CDR3. V was shortened by 1 base and J by 1 base, with 13 bases between the two germline ends. Germline assignment: CDR1 SGHAT and CDR2 FQNNGV. This CDR3 reads CASSLAAWRENTEAFF. The CDR3 DNA reads as TGTGCCAGCAGCTTAGCGGCGTGGAGGGAGAACACTGAAGCTTTCTTT.

With respect to this clone: The sample contains more than one DNA sequence encoding this CDR3. J is TRBJ1-3 and V is TRBV5-1, with D possibly matching TRBD1 (5 bases). The V gene's germline CDR1 is SGHRS and CDR2 YFSETQ. This CDR3 is 16 amino acids long. Deletions cut 4 bases from V and 0 bases from J, with 14 bases between. CDR3 DNA sequence: TGCGCCAGCAGCCTAGAGGGGCGAAGCTCTGGAAACACCATATATTTT. Translating it yields CASSLEGRSSGNTIYF.

Only one count was recorded for this clone. The chain carries TRBV4-3 and TRBJ2-3, with 7 bases lining up with TRBD1. This CDR3 spans 14 amino acids. Germline CDR1 LGHNA, CDR2 YSLEER. V was clipped by 4 bases and J by 4 bases; unmatched bases: 5. CDR3 nucleotides: TGCGCCAGCAGCCCGACAGGGTCGGCAGATACGCAGTATTTT. It is translated as CASSPTGSADTQYF.

The table lists this clone with a count of one. The J gene is TRBJ2-3, the V gene TRBV7-8; TRBD2 matches 8 bases. The CDR3 runs 15 residues. The germline V gene encodes CDR1 SGHVS and CDR2 FQNEAQ. Unmatched junction bases numbered 4, after V lost 3 bases and J lost 2 bases. The CDR3 here is CASSFWGLDTDTQYF. The CDR3 nucleotides read TGTGCCAGCAGCTTTTGGGGACTAGACACAGATACGCAGTATTTT.

To note about this clone: Other DNA variants within this sample encode the same CDR3. The chain links TRBV18 to TRBJ1-1; perhaps TRBD1 as D (5 bases). The CDR3 is 13 residues long. V was pared by 2 bases and J by 6 bases, with 10 bases between. Germline CDR1 is KGHSH and CDR2 is LQKENI. CDR3 sequence (DNA): TGTGCCAGCTCACCAAGGTTAGGGGCTGAAGCTTTCTTT. Residues: CASSPRLGAEAFF.